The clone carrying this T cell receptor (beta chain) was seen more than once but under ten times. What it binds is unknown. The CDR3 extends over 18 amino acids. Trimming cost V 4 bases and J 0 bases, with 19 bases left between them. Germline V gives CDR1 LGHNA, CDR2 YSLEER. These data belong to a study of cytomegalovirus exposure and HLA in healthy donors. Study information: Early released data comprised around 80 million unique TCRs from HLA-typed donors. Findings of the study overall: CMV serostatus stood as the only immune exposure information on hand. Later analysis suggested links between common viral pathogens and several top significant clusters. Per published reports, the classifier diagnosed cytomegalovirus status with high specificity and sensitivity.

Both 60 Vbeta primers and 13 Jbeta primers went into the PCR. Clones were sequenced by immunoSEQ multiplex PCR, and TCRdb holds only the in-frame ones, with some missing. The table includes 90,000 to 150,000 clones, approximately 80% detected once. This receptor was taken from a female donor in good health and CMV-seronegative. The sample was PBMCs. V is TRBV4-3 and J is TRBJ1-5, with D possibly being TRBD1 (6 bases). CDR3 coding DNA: TGCGCCAGCAGCCTGCGGGCTATGCCAGGGGATAGCAATCAGCCCCAGCATTTT. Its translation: CASSLRAMPGDSNQPQHF.